This section outlines one T cell receptor beta chain sequence together with its context. The antigen is not known. The record originates from a study of cytomegalovirus exposure and HLA in healthy donors. Trimming cost V 3 bases and J 8 bases; bases outside gene matches: 4. CDR1 is LGHNA, CDR2 YSLEER, per germline. The CDR3 is made up of 14 amino acids. Study results and limitations: Clonal expansion was found to be greater in HLA-associated TCR beta chains than in equally common others in a later analysis.

It was with 60 Vbeta and 13 Jbeta primers that the PCR ran. Method: immunoSEQ multiplex PCR; TCRdb's copy keeps in-frame clones and lacks some. The table shows more than 95,000 clones, with about 80% occurring only once. The sequence was collected from a man younger than 30 in good health and CMV-seronegative. Sequences were obtained from PBMCs. The J gene is TRBJ1-6, the V gene TRBV4-3, with 7 positions matching TRBD1. The CDR3 DNA reads TGCGCCAGCAGCCAGACAGGGACCTATTCACCCCTCCACTTT. This gives the protein CASSQTGTYSPLHF.